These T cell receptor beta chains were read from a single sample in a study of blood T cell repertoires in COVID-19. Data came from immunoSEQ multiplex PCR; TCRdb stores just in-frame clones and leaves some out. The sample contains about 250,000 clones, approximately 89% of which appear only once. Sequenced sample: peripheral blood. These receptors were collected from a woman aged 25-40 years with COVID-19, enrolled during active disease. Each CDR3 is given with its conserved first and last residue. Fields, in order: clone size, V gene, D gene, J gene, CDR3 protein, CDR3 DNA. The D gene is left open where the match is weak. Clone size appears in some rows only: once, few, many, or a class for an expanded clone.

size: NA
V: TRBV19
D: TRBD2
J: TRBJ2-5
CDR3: CASTASGGAKETQYF
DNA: TGTGCCAGTACCGCAAGCGGGGGAGCCAAAGAGACCCAGTACTTC

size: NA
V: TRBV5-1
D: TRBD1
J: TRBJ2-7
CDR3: CASSLGMGQTLYEQYF
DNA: TGCGCCAGCAGCTTGGGAATGGGACAGACACTCTACGAGCAGTACTTC

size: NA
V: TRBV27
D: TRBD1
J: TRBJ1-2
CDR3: CASSPTRGQGYGYTF
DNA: TGTGCCAGCAGCCCAACCCGGGGACAGGGGTATGGCTACACCTTC

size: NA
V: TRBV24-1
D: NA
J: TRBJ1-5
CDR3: CATSDFPTDQPQHF
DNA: TGTGCCACCAGTGATTTCCCGACAGACCAGCCCCAGCATTTT

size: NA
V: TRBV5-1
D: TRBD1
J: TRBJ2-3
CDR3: CASSLWSGTGGADTQYF
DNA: TGCGCCAGCAGCTTGTGGTCGGGAACAGGGGGCGCGGATACGCAGTATTTT

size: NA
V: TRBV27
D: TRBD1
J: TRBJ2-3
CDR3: CASRFLSPDRVADTQYF
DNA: TGTGCCAGCAGATTTTTAAGCCCCGACAGGGTCGCAGATACGCAGTATTTT

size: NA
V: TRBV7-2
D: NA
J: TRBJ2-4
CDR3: CASSPQGKAKNIQYF
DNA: TGTGCCAGCAGCCCTCAGGGGAAAGCCAAAAACATTCAGTACTTC

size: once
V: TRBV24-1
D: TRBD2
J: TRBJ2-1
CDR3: CATSDRASGVYNEQFF
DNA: TGTGCCACCAGTGATCGGGCTAGCGGGGTGTACAATGAGCAGTTCTTC

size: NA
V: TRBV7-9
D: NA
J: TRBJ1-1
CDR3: CASSLGGRDLNTEAFF
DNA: TGTGCCAGCAGCTTAGGGGGGAGGGATCTGAACACTGAAGCTTTCTTT

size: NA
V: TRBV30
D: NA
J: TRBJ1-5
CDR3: CAWSETENQPQHF
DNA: TGTGCCTGGAGTGAAACAGAGAATCAGCCCCAGCATTTT

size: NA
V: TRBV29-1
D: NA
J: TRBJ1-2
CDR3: CSVATDPYGYTF
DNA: TGCAGCGTTGCCACAGACCCCTATGGCTACACCTTC

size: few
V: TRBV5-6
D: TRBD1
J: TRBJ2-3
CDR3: CASSLGQGAGADTQYF
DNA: TGTGCCAGCAGCTTGGGACAGGGGGCTGGGGCAGATACGCAGTATTTT

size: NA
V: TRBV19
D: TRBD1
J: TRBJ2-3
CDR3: CASSTQTGADTQYF
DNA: TGTGCCAGTAGTACGCAGACAGGGGCAGATACGCAGTATTTT

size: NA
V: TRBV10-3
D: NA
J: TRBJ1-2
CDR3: CAISVDRGSYGYTF
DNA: TGTGCCATCAGTGTTGACCGGGGGTCTTATGGCTACACCTTC

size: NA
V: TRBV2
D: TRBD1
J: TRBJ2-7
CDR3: CASSAGTGPGYEQYF
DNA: TGTGCCAGCAGTGCAGGGACAGGACCGGGCTACGAGCAGTACTTC

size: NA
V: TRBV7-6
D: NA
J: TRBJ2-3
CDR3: CASSAQNTDTQYF
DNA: TGTGCCAGCAGCGCCCAGAACACAGATACGCAGTATTTT